The source of this T cell receptor (beta chain) is a study of tumor-infiltrating lymphocytes in primary liver carcinoma. Findings of the study overall: Blood's top-250-clone fraction was significantly lower than that of tumors (p = 0.039).

The researchers produced TCR beta cDNA from around 0.5 ug total RNA with a constant-region primer. Nested multiplex PCR, run for three rounds with slightly modified ARM-PCR, yielded TCR beta libraries. Two initial PCR rounds of roughly 10 cycles each paired TRBV1-TRBV30 forward primers with a C-beta reverse primer. TCRdb analysed the multiplex PCR reads with MiXCR anew, one entry per CDR3 protein. Here the sample spans approximately 330,000 distinct CDR3 sequences, less than 65% being singletons. This clonotype has a handful of counts. Its antigen is still unknown. The CDR3 is made up of 15 amino acids. Trimming cost V 5 bases and J 0 bases, with 12 bases left between them. Germline loops: CDR1 SGHRS, CDR2 YFSETQ. Germline DNA was also extracted, and blood RNA was taken from unsorted whole blood.

The sequenced material came from peripheral blood. The chain is built from TRBV5-1 and TRBJ2-1; either TRBD1 or TRBD2 may fit D (5 bases each). The receptor's source is a man in his forties with primary liver carcinoma and hepatitis B virus infection. This CDR3 reads CASRWKGSSYNEQFF. CDR3 nucleotides: TGCGCCAGCAGGTGGAAGGGGAGCTCCTACAATGAGCAGTTCTTC.